Listed below are T cell receptor beta chains from one sample, sequenced in a study of T-cell memory formation after mild COVID-19. From the 5' RACE reads, TCRdb called clonotypes with MiXCR, one entry per CDR3 protein. The data contain hundreds of thousands of distinct CDR3 sequences, about 22% of them singletons. The sequencing sample was made of PBMCs or a T cell subset sorted from them (not recorded which). The source of these receptors is an adult woman who had mild COVID-19 (a few samples of this study predate the infection). Cell type and time point are not known. Each CDR3 is given with its conserved first and last residue. D genes are given only for firm matches.

D gene	V gene	J gene	CDR3 protein
.	TRBV7-9	TRBJ2-1	CASSSENSAHTEQFF
TRBD1	TRBV5-1	TRBJ2-2	CASSLRGQKNTGELFF
TRBD2	TRBV5-6	TRBJ2-7	CASSRWTSGGTYEQYF
TRBD2	TRBV24-1	TRBJ2-1	CATSDLDSGNEQFF
.	TRBV20-1	TRBJ2-4	CSAPGPTRGKNIQYF
TRBD1	TRBV10-3	TRBJ2-1	CAISAKGADNEQFF
.	TRBV6-1	TRBJ1-1	CASSDRGKAFF
TRBD2	TRBV4-3	TRBJ2-7	CASSSGTNSYEQYF
TRBD1	TRBV29-1	TRBJ1-5	CSVEQGTVSNQPQHF
TRBD2	TRBV6-2/TRBV6-3	TRBJ2-1	CASSWTSLWDEQFF
TRBD2	TRBV5-1	TRBJ2-1	CASRVSGGLGYNEQFF
.	TRBV5-1	TRBJ2-3	CASSLDTGGSGTDTQYF
.	TRBV12-3/TRBV12-4	TRBJ2-3	CASSARTAGTDTQYF
.	TRBV24-1	TRBJ2-3	CATSDLGRGQTDTQYF
.	TRBV6-1	TRBJ1-5	CASSEGVQPQHF
TRBD2	TRBV7-3	TRBJ2-2	CASSLSSGSRAGELFF
TRBD1	TRBV12-3/TRBV12-4	TRBJ1-1	CASSPGQGRFMNTEAFF
TRBD2	TRBV30	TRBJ2-3	CAWSSGLAADTQYF
.	TRBV6-5	TRBJ2-2	CASSYSFGGSMAGELFF
TRBD1	TRBV7-9	TRBJ1-2	CASRIGGADYGYTF
TRBD2	TRBV9	TRBJ2-1	CASSVEAGGLLEQFF
.	TRBV5-1	TRBJ2-5	CASSRGSGGYQETQYF
.	TRBV29-1	TRBJ2-5	CSVGHSQETQYF